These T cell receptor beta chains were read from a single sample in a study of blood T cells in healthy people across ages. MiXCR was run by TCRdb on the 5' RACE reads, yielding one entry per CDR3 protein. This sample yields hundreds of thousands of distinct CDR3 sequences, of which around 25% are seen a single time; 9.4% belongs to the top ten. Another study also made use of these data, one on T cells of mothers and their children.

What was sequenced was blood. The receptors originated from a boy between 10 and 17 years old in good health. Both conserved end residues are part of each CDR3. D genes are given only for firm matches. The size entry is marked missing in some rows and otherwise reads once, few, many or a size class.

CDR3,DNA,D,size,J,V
CSARDLTGVTFDIQYF,TGCAGTGCTAGAGACCTGACAGGGGTGACTTTTGACATTCAGTACTTC,TRBD1,.,TRBJ2-4,TRBV20-1
CASSLNTPTNSPLHF,TGTGCCAGCAGTCTGAACACGCCAACAAATTCACCCCTCCACTTT,.,few,TRBJ1-6,TRBV2
CALSRTSTHNEQFF,TGTGCCCTCTCGAGGACTAGCACTCACAATGAGCAGTTCTTC,TRBD2,.,TRBJ2-1,TRBV7-2
CASSYDRSSYNEQFF,TGTGCCAGCAGTTACGATAGGAGCTCCTACAATGAGCAGTTCTTC,.,.,TRBJ2-1,TRBV6-6
CASSFGVNYEQYF,TGTGCCAGCAGCTTTGGGGTCAACTACGAGCAGTACTTC,.,few,TRBJ2-7,TRBV7-9
CSARLPLAGVSDTQYF,TGCAGTGCTAGACTCCCCCTAGCGGGAGTTTCAGATACGCAGTATTTT,TRBD2,.,TRBJ2-3,TRBV20-1
CASSQLSGTSGAGKHF,TGTGCCAGCAGCCAGCTATCCGGGACTAGCGGTGCCGGGAAGCACTTC,TRBD2,.,TRBJ2-7,TRBV3-1
CASKEGTGDTGELFF,TGCGCCAGCAAAGAAGGGACAGGAGACACCGGGGAGCTGTTTTTT,TRBD1,.,TRBJ2-2,TRBV5-1
CASSSTGEVQYF,TGTGCCAGCAGCTCGACAGGGGAGGTGCAGTACTTC,TRBD1,few,TRBJ2-7,TRBV7-9
CASSLALAGVADTQYF,TGTGCCAGCAGCTTAGCACTAGCGGGGGTAGCAGATACGCAGTATTTT,TRBD2,many,TRBJ2-3,TRBV5-1
CASSPSGGWIGYTF,TGTGCCAGCTCACCCTCAGGGGGGTGGATTGGCTACACCTTC,TRBD1,.,TRBJ1-2,TRBV18
CASSLVGSGNEQFF,TGCGCCAGCAGCTTGGTAGGCAGCGGCAATGAGCAGTTCTTC,.,.,TRBJ2-1,TRBV27
CSARDVRQGARGNEQFF,TGCAGTGCTAGAGACGTCCGACAGGGGGCGCGGGGAAATGAGCAGTTCTTC,TRBD1,.,TRBJ2-1,TRBV20-1
CASSALREMWVPSSYNEQFF,TGTGCCAGCAGTGCCTTAAGAGAAATGTGGGTCCCGAGCTCCTACAATGAGCAGTTCTTC,.,.,TRBJ2-1,TRBV6-2/TRBV6-3
CASSPLAGGGNEQFF,TGTGCCAGCAGCCCTCTAGCGGGAGGTGGCAATGAGCAGTTCTTC,TRBD2,few,TRBJ2-1,TRBV11-3
CASSRRGTQYF,TGTGCCAGCAGCCGAAGGGGGACCCAGTACTTC,.,.,TRBJ2-5,TRBV6-2/TRBV6-3